Below are 3 T cell receptor beta chains sequenced from a single sample in a study of graft-versus-host responses after intestinal transplantation. Some clones are missing from TCRdb's copy, which holds only in-frame ones; the method was immunoSEQ multiplex PCR. Altogether 98,000 or so clones are present, approximately 85% being singletons, with the ten largest covering 1.4%. This material consisted of PBMCs, taken 255 days after intestinal transplant. Receptors originate from a human patient who received an intestinal transplant, so some T cells may come from the graft donor.

The chain recombines TRBV28 with TRBJ1-2; maybe TRBD1 (5 bases). The V end was cut by 5 bases, the J end by 4 bases, with 14 bases between. Germline CDR1 and CDR2: MDHEN and SYDVKM. This CDR3 has 14 amino acids. For the CDR3, the DNA is TGTGCCAGCAGTCGGGACGGGATCACCTATGGCTACACCTTC. Its translation is CASSRDGITYGYTF.

This chain uses TRBV28 with TRBJ2-2; D remains ambiguous. V dropped 4 bases and J dropped 3 bases, with 3 bases sitting between them. The germline CDR1 and CDR2 sequences are MDHEN and SYDVKM. This CDR3 is 12 amino acids long. This chain's CDR3 is CASSWYTGELFF. The CDR3 DNA is TGTGCCAGCAGTTGGTACACCGGGGAGCTGTTTTTT.

This clone came up once. The chain carries TRBV4-1 and TRBJ2-5; TRBD2 agrees at 9 bases. V gave up 5 bases and J gave up 2 bases; unmatched junction bases: 6. This CDR3 contains 15 residues. The germline V gene encodes CDR1 MGHRA and CDR2 YSYEKL. Written as DNA, the CDR3 is TGCGCCAGCAGCGTCATGGCGGGGGGGCAAGAGACCCAGTACTTC. This sequence encodes CASSVMAGGQETQYF.